This T cell receptor beta chain was recovered during a study of OX40 agonist ivuxolimab in advanced cancers. Study-wide findings and caveats: In the 0.1 to 3.0 mg/kg range, CD4+ and CD8+ blood T cells had expanded clonally by week 6.

As concerns this clone: Its antigen remains unidentified.

The method was immunoSEQ multiplex PCR; TCRdb's version includes in-frame clones alone and lacks a portion of them. The sample lists tens of thousands of clones; 75% to 90% were seen once. Specimen: CD4+ or CD8+ T cells sorted from blood, collected in a trial of the OX40 agonist ivuxolimab. The clonotype comes from an adult with an advanced solid tumor such as melanoma, head and neck, liver or kidney cancer.

CDR3 DNA sequence: TGTGCCAGTAGTATAGTACACCATAGCAATCAGCCCCAGCATTTT. It specifies CASSIVHHSNQPQHF. This sequence joins TRBV19 and TRBJ1-5; D remains ambiguous. V dropped 1 base and J dropped 0 bases, with 7 bases sitting between them. This CDR3 is built from 15 residues. In germline, CDR1 is LNHDA, CDR2 SQIVND (reference sequence).